A selection of T cell receptor beta chains follows, all from one sample in a study of blood T cell repertoires in COVID-19. Sequencing was performed with immunoSEQ multiplex PCR; in TCRdb, only in-frame clones are kept and a portion is missing. The table includes roughly 300,000 clones, 75% to 95% detected once. The sequenced material came from peripheral blood. These receptor sequences come from a woman aged 25 to 39 with COVID-19, enrolled during active disease. CDR3s include the opening cysteine and the closing phenylalanine or tryptophan. A D gene is named only where the DNA matches it firmly. Some rows have no size entry. The others give once, few or many, or a class for an expanded clone.

TRBJ1-6	TRBD1	TRBV6-5	NA	CASSRGQRNSPLHF	TGTGCCAGCAGCAGGGGACAGAGAAATTCACCCCTCCACTTT
TRBJ1-2	NA	TRBV30	few	CAWRAGSFYGYTF	TGTGCCTGGAGGGCGGGGTCGTTCTATGGCTACACCTTC
TRBJ2-3	TRBD2	TRBV4-2	NA	CASSQGTSEDTQYF	TGTGCCAGCAGCCAAGGGACTAGCGAAGATACGCAGTATTTT
TRBJ2-2	NA	TRBV3-1/TRBV3-2	NA	CASASGAGAGTGELFF	TGTGCCAGCGCTTCGGGGGCGGGAGCAGGCACCGGGGAGCTGTTTTTT
TRBJ2-7	TRBD1	TRBV28	NA	CASSLTGRYEQYF	TGTGCCAGCAGTTTGACAGGGCGCTACGAGCAGTACTTC
TRBJ1-1	NA	TRBV30	NA	CAWSVTARANTEAFF	TGTGCCTGGAGTGTAACGGCCAGGGCGAACACTGAAGCTTTCTTT
TRBJ2-1	TRBD1	TRBV7-3	NA	CASSWRGQGDEQFF	TGTGCCAGCAGCTGGAGGGGACAGGGGGATGAGCAGTTCTTC
TRBJ2-7	NA	TRBV2	NA	CASAGSYEQYF	TGTGCCAGCGCCGGGAGCTACGAGCAGTACTTC
TRBJ2-2	NA	TRBV19	once	CASSSQQGIYGELFF	TGTGCCAGTAGTTCCCAGCAGGGGATTTACGGGGAGCTGTTTTTT
TRBJ2-7	NA	TRBV4-1	NA	CASSLREQVTYEQYF	TGCGCCAGCAGCCTTCGAGAGCAGGTTACCTACGAGCAGTACTTC
TRBJ1-2	NA	TRBV19	NA	CASTTWGPSNYGYTF	TGTGCCAGTACTACGTGGGGCCCTTCAAACTATGGCTACACCTTC
TRBJ1-6	NA	TRBV7-2	NA	CASSLGGRHSPLHF	TGTGCCAGCAGCTTAGGAGGGAGGCATTCACCCCTCCACTTT
TRBJ1-6	NA	TRBV10-2	NA	CASRPGRVSPLHF	TGCGCCAGCAGACCCGGGAGGGTTTCACCCCTCCACTTT
TRBJ2-1	NA	TRBV28	NA	CASSLPRGSSYNEQFF	TGTGCCAGCAGTTTACCACGCGGCAGCTCCTACAATGAGCAGTTCTTC
TRBJ2-3	TRBD2	TRBV7-9	NA	CASSLLLAGGRGDTQYF	TGTGCCAGCAGCTTACTACTAGCGGGAGGAAGGGGAGATACGCAGTATTTT
TRBJ2-5	TRBD1	TRBV5-1	NA	CASSLGQGQETQYF	TGCGCCAGCAGCTTGGGACAGGGGCAAGAGACCCAGTACTTC
TRBJ1-1	TRBD1	TRBV5-1	NA	CASSQGTGGGTEAFF	TGCGCCAGCAGCCAAGGGACAGGAGGGGGAACTGAAGCTTTCTTT
TRBJ2-2	TRBD1	TRBV19	NA	CASRDRADTGELFF	TGTGCCAGTAGGGACAGGGCTGACACCGGGGAGCTGTTTTTT
TRBJ1-4	NA	TRBV11-2	few	CASSLGGPEKLFF	TGTGCCAGCAGCTTAGGCGGGCCAGAAAAACTGTTTTTT
TRBJ1-3	NA	TRBV9	NA	CASSVEGSGSGNTIYF	TGTGCCAGCAGCGTAGAAGGCAGCGGCTCTGGAAACACCATATATTTT
TRBJ1-4	TRBD1	TRBV24-1	few	CATSDTRGQDEKLFF	TGTGCCACCAGTGATACCAGGGGGCAGGATGAAAAACTGTTTTTT
TRBJ1-2	NA	TRBV11-2	NA	CASSSPQGGVYGYTF	TGTGCCAGCAGCTCCCCCCAGGGAGGTGTTTATGGCTACACCTTC
TRBJ2-5	TRBD2	TRBV6-6	NA	CASSDLAGVGQETQYF	TGTGCCAGCAGTGACTTAGCGGGAGTGGGCCAAGAGACCCAGTACTTC
TRBJ2-7	NA	TRBV21-1	NA	CASSTEVIAGGDEQYF	TGTGCCAGCAGCACCGAGGTAATAGCGGGAGGGGACGAGCAGTACTTC
TRBJ2-7	TRBD1	TRBV2	NA	CATTPDRGSYEQYF	TGTGCCACCACTCCGGACAGGGGGTCCTACGAGCAGTACTTC
TRBJ2-7	TRBD1	TRBV5-1	NA	CASSLRGQGAYEQYF	TGCGCCAGCAGCTTAAGGGGACAGGGGGCCTACGAGCAGTACTTC
TRBJ2-4	TRBD2	TRBV6-1	NA	CASSELAGGPKNIQYF	TGTGCCAGCAGTGAGCTAGCGGGAGGGCCCAAAAACATTCAGTACTTC
TRBJ2-7	TRBD2	TRBV6-2/TRBV6-3	NA	CASSYSTSGGSYEQYF	TGTGCCAGCAGTTACTCGACTAGCGGGGGATCCTACGAGCAGTACTTC
TRBJ1-5	NA	TRBV24-1	NA	CATSKGRNQPQHF	TGTGCCACCAGTAAGGGGCGAAATCAGCCCCAGCATTTT
TRBJ1-5	TRBD1	TRBV7-9	NA	CASSAATGVGNQPQHF	TGTGCCAGCAGCGCAGCTACAGGGGTTGGTAATCAGCCCCAGCATTTT
TRBJ2-7	NA	TRBV13	once	CASSFRRVHEQYF	TGTGCCAGCAGCTTTCGGAGAGTCCACGAGCAGTACTTC
TRBJ2-2	TRBD2	TRBV25-1	once	CASSDLGLAGDTGELFF	TGTGCCAGCAGTGATTTAGGACTAGCGGGAGACACCGGGGAGCTGTTTTTT
TRBJ2-1	TRBD2	TRBV9	few	CASSVSGSLGNEQFF	TGTGCCAGCAGCGTCAGCGGGAGCCTCGGGAATGAGCAGTTCTTC
TRBJ2-7	TRBD2	TRBV10-1	once	CASSHSGSSYEQYF	TGCGCCAGCAGTCATAGCGGGAGCAGCTACGAGCAGTACTTC
TRBJ2-5	TRBD2	TRBV6-2/TRBV6-3	NA	CASSAPVAGIETQYF	TGTGCCAGCAGCGCCCCGGTAGCGGGAATAGAGACCCAGTACTTC
TRBJ1-3	NA	TRBV29-1	NA	CSVVGAGNTIYF	TGCAGCGTTGTAGGGGCGGGAAACACCATATATTTT
TRBJ1-5	TRBD1	TRBV9	NA	CASSPGTASTDQPQHF	TGTGCCAGCAGCCCTGGGACAGCCTCGACGGATCAGCCCCAGCATTTT
TRBJ1-6	TRBD1	TRBV28	NA	CASRLTGGAYSPLHF	TGTGCCAGCAGGTTGACAGGGGGCGCTTATTCACCCCTCCACTTT
TRBJ2-3	NA	TRBV10-2	NA	CASSGLSTDTQYF	TGCGCCAGCTCGGGACTTTCCACAGATACGCAGTATTTT
TRBJ2-1	TRBD1	TRBV19	NA	CASSLTGGPYNEQFF	TGTGCCAGTAGTCTGACAGGGGGGCCCTACAATGAGCAGTTCTTC
TRBJ2-7	NA	TRBV6-5	NA	CASSRLYQGYEQYF	TGTGCCAGCAGTCGACTCTACCAAGGCTACGAGCAGTACTTC
TRBJ2-3	NA	TRBV18	once	CASSPGVQSDTQYF	TGTGCCAGCTCACCCGGGGTGCAGTCCGATACGCAGTATTTT
TRBJ1-2	NA	TRBV6-2/TRBV6-3	once	CASSPSANYGYTF	TGTGCCAGCAGCCCCTCGGCTAACTATGGCTACACCTTC
TRBJ2-7	NA	TRBV12-5	NA	CASGPSGTTLYEQYF	TGTGCTAGTGGTCCATCCGGGACAACCCTCTACGAGCAGTACTTC
TRBJ1-5	TRBD1	TRBV30	NA	CAWSAVGQGNRNNQPQHF	TGTGCCTGGAGTGCTGTGGGACAGGGGAATAGAAACAATCAGCCCCAGCATTTT
TRBJ2-7	TRBD2	TRBV5-1	NA	CASCFVSGTSVYEQYF	TGCGCCAGCTGCTTTGTGTCCGGGACTAGCGTCTACGAGCAGTACTTC
TRBJ1-5	NA	TRBV6-4	NA	CASPRQSSNQPQHF	TGTGCCAGCCCCAGACAATCTAGCAATCAGCCCCAGCATTTT
TRBJ2-4	TRBD1	TRBV19	NA	CASPGQIILAKNIQYF	TGTGCCAGTCCGGGACAGATCATCCTAGCCAAAAACATTCAGTACTTC
TRBJ2-1	NA	TRBV5-1	NA	CASSLGSRGNEQFF	TGCGCCAGCAGCTTGGGGTCTCGGGGTAATGAGCAGTTCTTC
TRBJ1-4	NA	TRBV18	once	CASSPRRAATNEKLFF	TGTGCCAGCTCACCCCGCAGGGCGGCAACTAATGAAAAACTGTTTTTT
TRBJ1-5	NA	TRBV30	NA	CAWSVRVSNQPQHF	TGTGCCTGGAGTGTACGGGTTAGCAATCAGCCCCAGCATTTT
TRBJ2-6	NA	TRBV27	NA	CASSSGRLSGANVLTF	TGTGCCAGCAGTTCCGGTCGCCTCTCTGGGGCCAACGTCCTGACTTTC
TRBJ1-1	TRBD1	TRBV2	few	CASRQPGQGANTEAFF	TGTGCCAGCAGGCAACCGGGACAGGGGGCGAACACTGAAGCTTTCTTT
TRBJ2-5	NA	TRBV28	NA	CASEGLGYEDQETQYF	TGTGCCTCGGAGGGCTTGGGGTATGAAGACCAAGAGACCCAGTACTTC
TRBJ2-1	NA	TRBV7-3	NA	CASSLTAVSNEQFF	TGTGCCAGCAGCTTAACGGCGGTCTCCAATGAGCAGTTCTTC
TRBJ1-1	NA	TRBV27	NA	CASSLYQYTEAFF	TGTGCCAGCAGTTTATATCAGTACACTGAAGCTTTCTTT
TRBJ2-3	NA	TRBV5-1	NA	CASSLVAGQGGTDTQYF	TGCGCCAGCAGCTTGGTAGCGGGACAGGGAGGCACAGATACGCAGTATTTT
TRBJ1-6	TRBD1	TRBV5-4	few	CASTRAGGYSPLHF	TGTGCCAGCACCAGGGCAGGGGGCTACTCACCCCTCCACTTT
TRBJ2-7	TRBD2	TRBV4-2	NA	CASSQDRPAGSHPGEQYF	TGTGCCAGCAGCCAAGATCGCCCAGCGGGATCCCATCCAGGGGAGCAGTACTTC
TRBJ2-7	TRBD2	TRBV18	NA	CASSPPQGLGGDEQYF	TGTGCCAGCTCACCACCTCAGGGACTAGGAGGCGACGAGCAGTACTTC